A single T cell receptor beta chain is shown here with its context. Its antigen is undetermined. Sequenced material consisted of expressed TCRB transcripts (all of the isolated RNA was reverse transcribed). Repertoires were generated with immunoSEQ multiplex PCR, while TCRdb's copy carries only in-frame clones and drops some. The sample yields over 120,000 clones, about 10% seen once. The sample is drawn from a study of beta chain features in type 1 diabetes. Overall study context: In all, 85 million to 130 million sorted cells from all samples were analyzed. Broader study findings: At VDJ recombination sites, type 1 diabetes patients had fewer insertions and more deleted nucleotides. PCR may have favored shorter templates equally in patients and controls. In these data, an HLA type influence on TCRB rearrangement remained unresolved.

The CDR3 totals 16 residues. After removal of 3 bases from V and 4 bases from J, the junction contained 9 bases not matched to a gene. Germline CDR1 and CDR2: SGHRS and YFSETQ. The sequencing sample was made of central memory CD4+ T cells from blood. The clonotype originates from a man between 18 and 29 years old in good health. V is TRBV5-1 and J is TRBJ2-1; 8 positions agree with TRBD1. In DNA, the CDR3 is TGCGCCAGCAGCTCGGGGACAGGATCCATATACAATGAGCAGTTCTTC. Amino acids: CASSSGTGSIYNEQFF.